This entry describes one TCR beta chain. Data came from immunoSEQ multiplex PCR; TCRdb stores just in-frame clones and leaves some out. The sample carries some 120,000 clones, approximately 90% recorded once. The source of the sample is a study of PD-L1 blockade in urothelial cancer. Turning to the study itself: Prior exposure to chemotherapy in patients amounted to 0 to 3 regimens received. T cell content in blood samples showed a median of 141,255.

As for time point: peripheral blood 6 weeks after treatment start. The sample in question was PBMCs, obtained around atezolizumab (anti-PD-L1) treatment. This receptor was identified in a man in his 60s with urothelial cancer.

Here the CDR3 reads CASSFKVAGWSGELFF. The CDR3 DNA is TGTGCCAGCAGTTTTAAGGTCGCGGGGTGGTCCGGGGAGCTGTTTTTT. This chain joins TRBV27 and TRBJ2-2; possibly TRBD2 for D (6 bases). This CDR3 has 16 residues. The germline V and J ends were trimmed by 3 bases and 6 bases, with 17 bases remaining between them. Germline assignment: CDR1 MNHEY and CDR2 SMNVEV (reference sequence).